This T cell receptor (beta chain) was documented in a study of cytomegalovirus exposure and HLA in healthy donors. The CDR3 sequence is 13 residues long. The V and J ends lost 0 bases and 14 bases, in that order; junction bases with no gene match: 10. Per germline, CDR1 SGDLS and CDR2 YYNGEE. General observations from the study: Per published reports, the classifier diagnosed cytomegalovirus status with high specificity and sensitivity. A link between a missense DCLRE1C variant and TCR beta V- and J-gene trimming emerged from a later analysis.

A multiplex PCR was run with 60 Vbeta primers and 13 Jbeta primers. Repertoires were generated with immunoSEQ multiplex PCR, while TCRdb's copy carries only in-frame clones and drops some. The table records 200,000 to 250,000 clones, approximately 80% of them present only once. As to this clone: Its antigen is not known.

The donors gave bone marrow, and they were healthy. Each donor was nominally healthy when sampled (though unrecorded immune exposures were likely). J is TRBJ1-2 and V is TRBV9; 7 bases are shared with TRBD1. The origin of this receptor is a boy aged 2 to 9 in good health and CMV-seronegative. The sequencing sample was made of PBMCs. The CDR3 loop reads CASSVALQGEITF. CDR3 DNA sequence: TGTGCCAGCAGCGTAGCTCTCCAGGGGGAAATTACCTTC.